The 20 T cell receptor beta chains reported below all come from one sample, sequenced in a study of OX40 agonist ivuxolimab in advanced cancers. TCRdb's copy holds only in-frame clones and misses some; the assay was immunoSEQ multiplex PCR. The sample shows around 80,000 clones, approximately 87% of them seen only once. This material consisted of CD4+ or CD8+ T cells sorted from blood, taken in a trial of the OX40 agonist ivuxolimab. The source is an adult with an advanced solid tumor such as melanoma, head and neck, liver or kidney cancer.

V and J are TRBV5-6 and TRBJ1-5; D is undetermined. V dropped 3 bases and J dropped 0 bases, with 10 bases sitting between them. Germline values: CDR1 SGHDT, CDR2 YYEEEE. This CDR3 has 15 residues. The CDR3 DNA reads TGTGCCAGCAGCTCGAACACTAATAGCAATCAGCCCCAGCATTTT. This encodes CASSSNTNSNQPQHF.

V is TRBV11-3 and J is TRBJ2-1, with D possibly TRBD2 on 5 matching bases. The CDR3 has 16 residues. V was cut by 5 bases and J by 4 bases, with 18 bases left in between. Germline assignment: CDR1 SGHNT and CDR2 YENEEA. The chain's CDR3 is CASSPSGASAYNEQFF. CDR3 in DNA: TGTGCCAGCAGCCCCAGCGGTGCCTCGGCGTACAATGAGCAGTTCTTC.

This chain connects TRBV27 to TRBJ1-4, with a possible D match to TRBD1 (6 bases). The V and J ends lost 5 bases and 8 bases respectively, with 21 bases between them. The CDR3 consists of 16 residues. Germline V lookup: CDR1 MNHEY, CDR2 SMNVEV (reference sequence). CDR3 in DNA: TGTGCCAGCAGTGTTATGCGGGGGGCATATGAGGAAAAACTGTTTTTT. Amino acid sequence: CASSVMRGAYEEKLFF.

The chain recombines TRBV30 with TRBJ1-1; D unclear. The CDR3 consists of 13 residues. Germline values: CDR1 GTSNPN, CDR2 SVGIG (reference sequence). V dropped 1 base and J dropped 3 bases, with 9 bases sitting between them. CDR3 bases: TGTGCCTGGAGTGGGTATTGGGACACTGAAGCTTTCTTT. The encoded protein is CAWSGYWDTEAFF.

This clone was observed a single time. The V and J genes are TRBV7-8 and TRBJ2-1; 7 positions agree with TRBD2. The CDR3 has 12 amino acids. J gave up 6 bases and V 5 bases, and 1 base lay outside the gene matches. The germline V gene encodes CDR1 SGHVS and CDR2 FQNEAQ. The CDR3 DNA is TGTGCCAGCAGCCGACTAGCCAATGAGCAGTTCTTC. This sequence encodes CASSRLANEQFF. The whole variable domain, remainder taken from reference TRBV7-8 and TRBJ2-1, is GAGVSQSPRYKVAKRGQDVALRCDPISGHVSLFWYQQALGQGPEFLTYFQNEAQLDKSGLPSDRFFAERPEGSVSTLKIQRTQQEDSAVYLCASSRLANEQFFGPGTRLTVL.

The chain recombines TRBV5-1 with TRBJ1-1, with 10 bases aligning to TRBD1. The J segment lost 1 base and the V segment lost 0 bases, leaving 6 bases of the junction unmatched. CDR1 and CDR2 (germline): SGHRS, YFSETQ. This CDR3 region has 17 residues. As DNA, the CDR3 is TGCGCCAGCAGCTTGGTCCCGGGACAGGGGAGGAACACTGAAGCTTTCTTT. Amino acids: CASSLVPGQGRNTEAFF.

This clone was detected only a few times. Because the CDR3's place on the DNA is in doubt, the DNA is left out and the CDR3 is given as listed by TCRdb. V is TRBV30 and J is TRBJ1-5; TRBD1, the D gene given by the table, was not confirmed from the DNA. The CDR3 totals 13 residues, both ends included. Germline V gives CDR1 GTSNPN, CDR2 SVGIG (reference sequence). This CDR3 reads CAWSVGSGTVKHF.

The genes are TRBV10-3 and TRBJ2-2, with D perhaps given as TRBD1 or TRBD2 (5 bases each). The CDR3 sequence is 13 residues long. CDR1 is ENHRY and CDR2 is SYGVKD in the germline V gene. V lost 7 bases and J 6 bases, leaving 12 bases between the germline ends. The CDR3 reads CAITGTAAGELFF. CDR3 DNA: TGTGCCATCACCGGGACCGCGGCCGGGGAGCTGTTTTTT.

V and J are TRBV10-3 and TRBJ2-7, with a possible D match to TRBD2 (5 bases). The CDR3 is made up of 15 amino acids. Germline CDR1 is ENHRY and CDR2 is SYGVKD. Trimming pared 3 bases from V and 4 bases from J, leaving 16 bases between. CDR3 sequence reads: CAISDAGGLSYEQYF. Here the CDR3 DNA reads TGTGCCATCAGTGATGCGGGTGGACTTTCTTACGAGCAGTACTTC.

This CDR3 is CASALMGGSTEAFF. CDR3 DNA sequence: TGCGCCAGCGCCCTGATGGGGGGTTCCACTGAAGCTTTCTTT. This rearrangement joins TRBV5-1 to TRBJ1-1, with D possibly being TRBD1 (5 bases). Trimming took off 7 bases at V and 4 bases at J, with 17 bases between the two ends. This CDR3 has 14 amino acids. Germline V CDR1 and CDR2: SGHRS, YFSETQ.

This chain links TRBV5-4 with TRBJ2-5; 12 bases map to TRBD2. Germline V CDR1 and CDR2: SGHNT, YYREEE (reference sequence). V gave up 4 bases and J gave up 5 bases; unmatched junction bases: 6. This CDR3 is built from 15 residues. The CDR3 nucleotides read TGTGCCAGCAGCCCTAGCGGGGGGGCCGTGGAGACCCAGTACTTC. It translates to CASSPSGGAVETQYF.

The rearrangement joins TRBV5-1 to TRBJ1-1; a possible D gene is TRBD1 (5 bases). Germline lookup yields CDR1 SGHRS and CDR2 YFSETQ. V was shortened by 1 base and J by 2 bases, with 12 bases between the two germline ends. This CDR3 region has 15 residues. The CDR3 DNA is TGCGCCAGCAGCTTGAGCGCGACAGTAAACACTGAAGCTTTCTTT. Its protein is CASSLSATVNTEAFF. Complete variable domain (other parts from reference TRBV5-1 and TRBJ1-1): KAGVTQTPRYLIKTRGQQVTLSCSPISGHRSVSWYQQTPGQGLQFLFEYFSETQRNKGNFPGRFSGRQFSNSRSEMNVSTLELGDSALYLCASSLSATVNTEAFFGQGTRLTVV.

The chain recombines TRBV14 with TRBJ2-5; D assignment may be TRBD1 or TRBD2 (6 bases each). The CDR3 has 15 residues. Trimming removed 4 bases from V and 5 bases from J, with 17 bases in between. Germline lookup yields CDR1 SGHDN and CDR2 FVKESK. DNA for the CDR3: TGTGCCAGCAGCCCCTTTTCGGGGGCGCGGGAGACCCAGTACTTC. It is translated as CASSPFSGARETQYF.

This clone has just one count. The gene calls are TRBV6-1 and TRBJ2-1; D unclear. CDR1 and CDR2 (germline): MNHNS, SASEGT. The CDR3 loop spans 14 amino acids. Trimming left V 1 base short and J 7 bases short, with 11 bases between. The CDR3 loop reads CASSEGHPSNEQFF. In nucleotides, the CDR3 is TGTGCCAGCAGTGAAGGGCATCCGAGTAATGAGCAGTTCTTC.

The J gene is TRBJ2-1, the V gene TRBV11-2; tentatively, D is TRBD1 or TRBD2 (5 bases each). Germline V gene sequence: CDR1 SGHAT, CDR2 FQNNGV. V gave up 4 bases and J gave up 8 bases, with 24 bases separating them. The CDR3 spans 17 residues. CDR3 nucleotide sequence: TGTGCCAGCAGCTCCGGGGAAGGACACTTCTTTGTCTATGAGCAGTTCTTC. It is translated as CASSSGEGHFFVYEQFF.

The chain carries TRBV25-1 and TRBJ1-2, with TRBD1 matching over 11 bases. Germline V gene lookup returns CDR1 MGHDK and CDR2 SYGVNS. CDR3 length: 15 residues. The trim removed 3 bases at V and 4 bases at J, leaving 4 bases unmatched. The CDR3 reads CASSDPGTGGYGYTF. The CDR3 DNA reads as TGTGCCAGCAGTGACCCCGGGACAGGGGGCTATGGCTACACCTTC.

This clone was seen just once. The chain carries TRBV11-2 and TRBJ2-5, with a weak D call TRBD1 (6 bases). The CDR3 contains 14 residues. The V gene's germline CDR1 is SGHAT and CDR2 FQNNGV. Deletions cut 5 bases from V and 2 bases from J, with 12 bases between. The DNA for the CDR3 is TGTGCCAGCAGCCCGCCCACAGGGCAAGAGACCCAGTACTTC. It codes for CASSPPTGQETQYF.

This clone was recorded only once. The rearrangement uses TRBV7-2 and TRBJ1-2; weak D call: TRBD1 (5 bases). Germline loops: CDR1 SGHTA, CDR2 FQGNSA. V was clipped by 5 bases and J by 2 bases, with 12 bases between them. There are 14 residues in the CDR3. The CDR3 protein is CASSPGGGNYGYTF. In nucleotides, the CDR3 is TGTGCCAGCAGCCCTGGCGGGGGAAACTATGGCTACACCTTC.

The J gene is TRBJ1-2, the V gene TRBV2; 7 bases agree with TRBD1. The CDR3 is 14 residues long. V lost 2 bases to trimming and J lost 2 bases; unmatched junction nucleotides: 2. Germline V CDR1 and CDR2: SNHLY, FYNNEI. The CDR3, as DNA: TGTGCCAGCAGTGAACGGACAGGAAACTATGGCTACACCTTC. It translates to CASSERTGNYGYTF.

The chain recombines TRBV18 with TRBJ2-3, with 8 bases matching TRBD1. CDR1 is KGHSH and CDR2 is LQKENI in the germline V gene. The CDR3 totals 15 residues. The V and J ends lost 3 bases and 4 bases, in that order; junction bases with no gene match: 6. The CDR3 sequence: CASSPGRDRSDTQYF. The CDR3 DNA sequence: TGTGCCAGCTCACCGGGCCGGGACAGGTCAGATACGCAGTATTTT.